This entry lists 8 T cell receptor beta chains sequenced from one sample in a study of PD-1 blockade in classical Hodgkin lymphoma. Libraries were prepared by immunoSEQ multiplex PCR; TCRdb keeps only in-frame clonotypes and omits some of them. Among tens of thousands of clones listed, roughly nine tenths were seen once. Every patient experienced relapse after autologous stem cell transplantation, and brentuximab vedotin exposure varied. The material sequenced was peripheral blood mononuclear cells (PBMCs), taken at baseline. Source of these receptors: a human donor with classical Hodgkin lymphoma.

For this clone: The junction shows a germline mismatch at one end, possibly a read error. The chain is built from TRBV27 and TRBJ2-7; TRBD1 might be the D (5 bases). The germline CDR1 and CDR2 sequences are MNHEY and SMNVEV (reference sequence). This CDR3 has 14 residues. Here the CDR3 reads CAGSLGAAAYEQYF. For the CDR3, the DNA is TGTGCCGGCAGTTTAGGGGCAGCAGCCTACGAGCAGTACTTC.

This CDR3 is CASSIAWGVSQPQHF. The CDR3 DNA sequence: TGTGCCAGTAGTATCGCGTGGGGGGTAAGTCAGCCCCAGCATTTT. The chain links TRBV19 to TRBJ1-5, with a possible D match to TRBD1 (5 bases). V shed 3 bases and J shed 6 bases, with 15 bases lying between them. CDR1 is LNHDA and CDR2 is SQIVND in the germline V gene (reference sequence). The CDR3 has 15 residues.

This sequence joins TRBV7-3 and TRBJ2-3; 12 nucleotides agree with TRBD2. Germline V CDR1 and CDR2: SGHTA, FQGTGA. This CDR3 has 18 residues. The V gene end was trimmed by 2 bases and the J gene end by 0 bases; junction bases not matched to a gene: 6. The CDR3 DNA follows: TGTGCCAGCAGCTTACAGACCGGGACTAGCGGGAGCACAGATACGCAGTATTTT. Translating gives CASSLQTGTSGSTDTQYF.

V usage is TRBV7-9 and J usage is TRBJ2-3; 9 bases fit TRBD2. Per the germline V gene, CDR1 is SEHNR and CDR2 is FQNEAQ (reference sequence). The CDR3 totals 17 residues. Trimming removed 0 bases from V and 6 bases from J; junction bases left unmatched: 10. The DNA for the CDR3 is TGTGCCAGCAGCTTAGCGCGGCTAGCGGGACTATGGGATACGCAGTATTTT. Translation gives CASSLARLAGLWDTQYF.

V usage is TRBV7-9 and J usage is TRBJ1-1, with D hard to call. The CDR3 is 14 residues long. Germline-derived CDR1 and CDR2 are SEHNR and FQNEAQ (reference sequence). Deletions cut 1 base from V and 1 base from J, with 7 bases between. Written as DNA, the CDR3 is TGTGCCAGCAGCTTAGGAGTGGGGAACACTGAAGCTTTCTTT. This encodes CASSLGVGNTEAFF.

This chain connects TRBV28 to TRBJ2-5; D is possibly TRBD2 (5 bases). The V gene's germline CDR1 is MDHEN and CDR2 SYDVKM. V gave up 4 bases and J gave up 7 bases, with 13 bases separating them. The CDR3 has 13 amino acids. CDR3 amino acids: CASSSRRGGTQYF. The CDR3 DNA is TGTGCCAGCAGTTCCAGGAGAGGAGGGACCCAGTACTTC.

J is TRBJ1-1 and V is TRBV6-5; 7 bases match TRBD1. Germline trimming cut 2 bases from V and 4 bases from J; bases unmatched to any gene: 7. Germline CDR1 and CDR2: MNHEY and SVGAGI. CDR3 length: 15 amino acids. The DNA of the CDR3 is TGTGCCAGCAGTTACGGGTCAACAGGGGTCACTGAAGCTTTCTTT. Translated: CASSYGSTGVTEAFF.

This chain connects TRBV21-1 to TRBJ2-5; the table names TRBD1, a call not compared with the DNA. TRBV21-1 is a pseudogene segment. This CDR3 spans 15 amino acids. The CDR3 sequence is CASSNETTGQETQYF. CDR3 sequence (DNA): TGTGCCAGCAGCAACGAGACCACAGGTCAAGAGACCCAGTACTTC.